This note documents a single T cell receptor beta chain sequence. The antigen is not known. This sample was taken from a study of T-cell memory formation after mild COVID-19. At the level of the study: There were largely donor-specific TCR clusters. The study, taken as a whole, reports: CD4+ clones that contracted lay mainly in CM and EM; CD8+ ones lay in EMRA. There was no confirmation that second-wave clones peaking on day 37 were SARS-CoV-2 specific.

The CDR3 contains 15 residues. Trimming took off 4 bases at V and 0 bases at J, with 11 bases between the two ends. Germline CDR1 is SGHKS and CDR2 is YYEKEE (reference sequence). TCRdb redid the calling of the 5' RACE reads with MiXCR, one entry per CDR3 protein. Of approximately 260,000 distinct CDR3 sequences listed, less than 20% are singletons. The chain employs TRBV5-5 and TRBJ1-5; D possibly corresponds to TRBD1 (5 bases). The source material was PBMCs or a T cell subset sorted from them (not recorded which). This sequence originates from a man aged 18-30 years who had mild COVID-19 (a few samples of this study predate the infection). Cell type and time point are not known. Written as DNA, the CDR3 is TGTGCCAGCAGCCTGACAGTGTATAGCAATCAGCCCCAGCATTTT. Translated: CASSLTVYSNQPQHF.